This T cell receptor beta chain was captured in a study of response to subunit inactivated influenza vaccine. This CDR3 comprises 15 residues. From germline, CDR1 is SGHVS and CDR2 FNYEAQ. With V trimmed by 5 bases and J by 7 bases, 10 bases remained unmatched. A word on this clonotype: Antigen specificity is unknown.

Points from the study as a whole: After each seasonal influenza vaccination, few new T cells are recruited, the authors suggested.

TCRdb passed the RT-PCR reads through MiXCR, listing each CDR3 protein once. Among around 570,000 distinct CDR3 sequences listed, around 10% were seen once. These data also featured in a second study, about T cells expressing NK-cell markers. That paper states: Generation of TCR beta cDNA was performed by 5'RACE template switching incorporating UMIs. What remained unclear was the HCMV specificity of expanded NKG2C+ T cell clones.

The sequence was collected from a man aged 45 to 65 who received an inactivated influenza vaccine. The genes are TRBV7-6 and TRBJ2-2; TRBD2 matches at 7 bases. The sample consisted of PBMCs from blood, taken on the day of vaccination. CDR3 amino acids: CASSPVAGGIGELFF. CDR3 nucleotides: TGTGCCAGCAGCCCGGTAGCGGGTGGAATCGGGGAGCTGTTTTTT. The full variable domain, completed using reference TRBV7-6 and TRBJ2-2, is GAGVSQSPRYKVTKRGQDVALRCDPISGHVSLYWYRQALGQGPEFLTYFNYEAQQDKSGLPNDRFSAERPEGSISTLTIQRTEQRDSAMYRCASSPVAGGIGELFFGEGSRLTVL.